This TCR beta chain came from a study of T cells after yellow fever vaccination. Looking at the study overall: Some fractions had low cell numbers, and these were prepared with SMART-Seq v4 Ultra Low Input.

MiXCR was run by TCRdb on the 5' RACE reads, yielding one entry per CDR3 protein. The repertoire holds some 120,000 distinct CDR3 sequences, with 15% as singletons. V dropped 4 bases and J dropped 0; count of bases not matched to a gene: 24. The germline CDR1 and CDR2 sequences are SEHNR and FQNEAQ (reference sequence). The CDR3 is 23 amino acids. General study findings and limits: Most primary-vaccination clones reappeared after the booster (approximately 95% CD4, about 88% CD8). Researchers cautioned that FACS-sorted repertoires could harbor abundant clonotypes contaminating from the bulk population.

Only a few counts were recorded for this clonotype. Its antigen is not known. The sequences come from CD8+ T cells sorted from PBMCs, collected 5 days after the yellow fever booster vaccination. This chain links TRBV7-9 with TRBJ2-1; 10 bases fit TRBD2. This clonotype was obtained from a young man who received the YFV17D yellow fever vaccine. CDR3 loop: CASSSTGPRYVSSGGSSYNEQFF. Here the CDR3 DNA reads TGTGCCAGCAGCTCCACCGGGCCCCGATATGTTAGTAGCGGGGGGAGCTCCTACAATGAGCAGTTCTTC.